The next 10 T cell receptor beta chains were all read from a single sample in a study of human T cells and chemical hapten exposure. Unfractionated whole blood served as the source for total RNA extraction. TCRdb used MiXCR to reprocess the 5' RACE reads, holding one entry per CDR3 protein. The data contain over 95,000 distinct CDR3 sequences, more than 15% of them singletons. These receptors all come from a human donor in good health.

The genes are TRBV5-1 and TRBJ2-7; 7 bases map to TRBD1. Unmatched junction bases numbered 14, after V lost 5 bases and J lost 6 bases. The CDR3 loop spans 15 amino acids. Germline V CDR1 and CDR2: SGHRS, YFSETQ. The CDR3, as DNA: TGCGCCAGCAGTACCGAGGCGACAGGGTTGGGCGAGCAGTACTTC. Its translation is CASSTEATGLGEQYF.

CDR3 protein: CASSPKNIAGDYNEQFF. The CDR3 nucleotides are TGTGCCAGCTCACCAAAAAACATAGCGGGAGACTACAATGAGCAGTTCTTC. The chain recombines TRBV18 with TRBJ2-1; 9 bases agree with TRBD2. J lost 3 bases, V lost 2 bases, and 8 bases had no gene match. The CDR3 has 17 amino acids. Germline lookup yields CDR1 KGHSH and CDR2 LQKENI. Looking up the rest from reference TRBV18 and TRBJ2-1 gives the full variable domain: NAGVMQNPRHLVRRRGQEARLRCSPMKGHSHVYWYRQLPEEGLKFMVYLQKENIIDESGMPKERFSAEFPKEGPSILRIQQVVRGDSAAYFCASSPKNIAGDYNEQFFGPGTRLTVL.

V and J are TRBV7-2 and TRBJ2-7, with TRBD2 matching 7 bases. Trimming at V came to 1 base and at J to 4 bases, leaving 7 bases not matched to a gene. Germline CDR1 is SGHTA and CDR2 is FQGNSA. This CDR3 spans 15 amino acids. DNA of the CDR3: TGTGCCAGCAGCTTAGAATCGGCTAGCGGATACGAGCAGTACTTC. This codes for CASSLESASGYEQYF. Filled out from reference TRBV7-2 and TRBJ2-7, the complete variable domain reads GAGVSQSPSNKVTEKGKDVELRCDPISGHTALYWYRQSLGQGLEFLIYFQGNSAPDKSGLPSDRFSAERTGGSVSTLTIQRTQQEDSAVYLCASSLESASGYEQYFGPGTRLTVT.

V gene TRBV10-3 combines with J gene TRBJ2-3; D not resolved. V lost 6 bases to trimming and J lost 7 bases, with 14 bases between them. The CDR3 has 13 amino acids. Germline V CDR1 and CDR2: ENHRY, SYGVKD. The CDR3 spells CAISPQGSNTQYF. CDR3 sequence (DNA): TGTGCCATCAGCCCCCAAGGGTCCAATACGCAGTATTTT.

Only a few counts were recorded for this clonotype. The chain recombines TRBV29-1 with TRBJ1-1; 7 nucleotides align to TRBD1. The CDR3 sequence is 11 residues long. The J segment lost 3 bases and the V segment lost 5 bases, leaving 0 bases of the junction unmatched. The germline V gene has CDR1 SQVTM and CDR2 ANQGSEA. The DNA of the CDR3 is TGCAGCGTTCAGGGGGACACTGAAGCTTTCTTT. Protein product: CSVQGDTEAFF.

This clonotype was seen more than once but under ten times. The V gene is TRBV30, the J gene TRBJ2-7, with D maybe TRBD2 (6 bases). The germline CDR1 and CDR2 sequences are GTSNPN and SVGIG (reference sequence). V was cut by 0 bases and J by 3 bases, with 15 bases left in between. CDR3 length: 15 residues. The CDR3 DNA sequence: TGTGCCTGGAGTGTACTATGGGGGGACGGCTACGAGCAGTACTTC. Translating gives CAWSVLWGDGYEQYF.

For this clonotype: An end of the junction differs from the germline gene, which may be a read error. The rearrangement joins TRBV6-6 to TRBJ2-4; D is unclear. From germline, CDR1 is MNHNY and CDR2 SVGAGI (reference sequence). CDR3 length equals 14 residues. The CDR3 DNA reads as TGTGCCAGCAGTTACTCGATAGCCCAAAACATTCAGTACTTC. The encoded protein is CASSYSIAQNIQYF.

This clonotype was found once. This chain joins TRBV7-3 and TRBJ2-1, with unresolved D. Germline assignment: CDR1 SGHTA and CDR2 FQGTGA. Deletions cut 0 bases from V and 9 bases from J, with 9 bases between. The CDR3 covers 13 residues. The CDR3 DNA reads TGTGCCAGCAGCTTAACAAGGGCTGGTGAGCAGTTCTTC. Translated, it gives CASSLTRAGEQFF.

The chain links TRBV11-2 to TRBJ1-1, with TRBD1 as a possible D gene (6 bases). Germline V lookup: CDR1 SGHAT, CDR2 FQNNGV. V lost 4 bases and J lost 3, with 18 bases in between. The CDR3 length is 16 residues. The CDR3 loop reads CASSSEGGAWDTEAFF. DNA of the CDR3: TGTGCCAGCAGCTCAGAGGGGGGCGCTTGGGACACTGAAGCTTTCTTT.

The V and J genes are TRBV6-5 and TRBJ1-2; 7 bases are shared with TRBD1. This CDR3 has 15 amino acids. The V gene end was trimmed by 0 bases and the J gene end by 5 bases; junction bases not matched to a gene: 6. CDR1 is MNHEY, CDR2 SVGAGI, per germline. The CDR3 loop reads CASSYSQGEGYGYTF. The CDR3 nucleotides are TGTGCCAGCAGTTACTCCCAGGGGGAAGGGTATGGCTACACCTTC.